This is a list of T cell receptor beta chains from one sample in a study of beta chain features in type 1 diabetes. Sequencing was performed with immunoSEQ multiplex PCR; in TCRdb, only in-frame clones are kept and a portion is missing. The sample consists of 640,000 or so clones, around an eighth of them appearing once. Material for sequencing was naive CD4+ T cells from blood. The receptors here all came from a man between 18 and 35 years old with type 1 diabetes. Each CDR3 is given with its conserved first and last residue. The D gene is left open where the match is weak. Size is omitted from some rows. Given values are once, few, many or a class for expanded clones.

few	TRBV30	NA	TRBJ2-7	CAWSQGFEQYF	TGTGCCTGGAGTCAGGGTTTCGAGCAGTACTTC
NA	TRBV6-6	NA	TRBJ1-1	CASSPGLGANTEAFF	TGTGCCAGCAGTCCCGGGTTGGGGGCAAACACTGAAGCTTTCTTT
NA	TRBV9	NA	TRBJ1-3	CASSRANTIYF	TGTGCCAGCAGCCGGGCGAACACCATATATTTT
NA	TRBV30	TRBD2	TRBJ2-3	CAWSPSGVVTDTQYF	TGTGCCTGGAGCCCTAGCGGGGTTGTCACAGATACGCAGTATTTT
few	TRBV30	NA	TRBJ1-4	CAWSVVTANEKLFF	TGTGCCTGGAGTGTAGTCACAGCTAATGAAAAACTGTTTTTT
NA	TRBV27	NA	TRBJ2-7	CASSPRQSSSYEQYF	TGTGCCAGCAGTCCTAGACAGTCGAGCTCCTACGAGCAGTACTTC
NA	TRBV4-2	TRBD2	TRBJ2-5	CASSREGQGQETQYF	TGTGCCAGCAGCCGGGAGGGGCAGGGCCAAGAGACCCAGTACTTC
NA	TRBV30	NA	TRBJ2-7	CAWKQPRTYEQYF	TGTGCCTGGAAACAACCTAGGACCTACGAGCAGTACTTC
NA	TRBV7-2	TRBD2	TRBJ2-7	CASSLGLAGGREQYF	TGTGCCAGCAGCCTAGGACTAGCGGGGGGGCGAGAGCAGTACTTC
few	TRBV7-9	NA	TRBJ2-3	CASSLGGQSLTDTQYF	TGTGCCAGCAGCTTAGGAGGTCAATCCCTCACAGATACGCAGTATTTT
NA	TRBV19	NA	TRBJ2-5	CASSSLGERAETQYF	TGTGCCAGTAGTAGTCTCGGTGAGCGGGCAGAGACCCAGTACTTC
NA	TRBV6-6	NA	TRBJ1-3	CASRDSGNTIYF	TGTGCCAGCCGGGATTCGGGAAACACCATATATTTT
NA	TRBV5-1	TRBD1	TRBJ2-7	CASSLRDRDYEQYF	TGCGCCAGCAGCTTGAGGGACAGGGACTACGAGCAGTACTTC
few	TRBV2	TRBD2	TRBJ2-3	CASSATSGPQDTQYF	TGTGCCAGCAGCGCCACTAGCGGTCCACAGGATACGCAGTATTTT
NA	TRBV30	NA	TRBJ1-1	CAWMAIRGITEAFF	TGTGCCTGGATGGCCATACGGGGTATCACTGAAGCTTTCTTT
many	TRBV30	NA	TRBJ1-6	CAWSVGERGLHF	TGTGCCTGGAGTGTAGGCGAGCGCGGCCTCCACTTT
NA	TRBV29-1	TRBD1	TRBJ1-5	CSVRQGAGGNQPQHF	TGCAGCGTTCGACAGGGGGCCGGTGGCAATCAGCCCCAGCATTTT
few	TRBV15	TRBD1	TRBJ1-1	CATSADRVREAFF	TGTGCCACCAGCGCGGACAGGGTTCGCGAAGCTTTCTTT